These T cell receptor beta chains were read from a single sample in a study of glioma-infiltrating T cells after dendritic cell vaccination. Profiling relied on immunoSEQ multiplex PCR, and the TCRdb table lists in-frame clones only, not all of them. The top ten hold around 2.6% of the sample, which has approximately 110,000 clones, almost 90% seen once. The source was blood, collected after dendritic cell vaccination. Receptor source: a human donor with glioblastoma. CDR3s include the opening cysteine and the closing phenylalanine or tryptophan. D genes are given only for firm matches. Expanded clones get a size class; other rows say once, few or many, or leave the size out.

D gene: NA
V gene: TRBV19
clone size: NA
J gene: TRBJ1-4
CDR3 protein: CASSIQQADNEKLFF
CDR3 DNA: TGTGCCAGTAGTATTCAACAGGCCGATAATGAAAAACTGTTTTTT

D gene: TRBD1
V gene: TRBV5-4
clone size: NA
J gene: TRBJ2-7
CDR3 protein: CASSLETGGYEQYF
CDR3 DNA: TGTGCCAGCAGCCTTGAGACAGGGGGATACGAGCAGTACTTC

D gene: NA
V gene: TRBV6-5
clone size: NA
J gene: TRBJ2-7
CDR3 protein: CASKLDARGEQYF
CDR3 DNA: TGTGCCAGCAAACTAGACGCCCGGGGCGAGCAGTACTTC

D gene: TRBD2
V gene: TRBV19
clone size: once
J gene: TRBJ2-1
CDR3 protein: CASSRLAGMSYNEQFF
CDR3 DNA: TGTGCCAGTAGTCGGCTAGCGGGGATGTCCTACAATGAGCAGTTCTTC

D gene: TRBD2
V gene: TRBV5-4
clone size: NA
J gene: TRBJ2-5
CDR3 protein: CASSVKLAGGPETQYF
CDR3 DNA: TGTGCCAGCAGCGTCAAACTAGCGGGAGGGCCAGAGACCCAGTACTTC

D gene: NA
V gene: TRBV5-4
clone size: NA
J gene: TRBJ2-7
CDR3 protein: CASSLEGVTGEQYF
CDR3 DNA: TGTGCCAGCAGTTTGGAGGGGGTAACAGGCGAGCAGTACTTC

D gene: NA
V gene: TRBV7-9
clone size: NA
J gene: TRBJ2-2
CDR3 protein: CASSLRGGGTGELFF
CDR3 DNA: TGTGCCAGCAGCTTACGAGGGGGGGGCACCGGGGAGCTGTTTTTT

D gene: NA
V gene: TRBV19
clone size: NA
J gene: TRBJ1-1
CDR3 protein: CASKGAGPATEAFF
CDR3 DNA: TGTGCCAGTAAAGGGGCAGGGCCAGCCACTGAAGCTTTCTTT

D gene: TRBD2
V gene: TRBV2
clone size: many
J gene: TRBJ2-5
CDR3 protein: CASSEVRTRVETQYF
CDR3 DNA: TGTGCCAGCAGTGAAGTCCGGACTAGGGTAGAGACCCAGTACTTC

D gene: TRBD1
V gene: TRBV5-1
clone size: once
J gene: TRBJ2-1
CDR3 protein: CASSLGSTGGDEQFF
CDR3 DNA: TGCGCCAGCAGCTTGGGTTCGACAGGGGGGGATGAGCAGTTCTTC

D gene: TRBD1
V gene: TRBV6-1
clone size: NA
J gene: TRBJ2-1
CDR3 protein: CASRWTGTNEQFF
CDR3 DNA: TGTGCCAGCAGATGGACAGGGACAAATGAGCAGTTCTTC

D gene: TRBD1
V gene: TRBV19
clone size: NA
J gene: TRBJ2-7
CDR3 protein: CASSIVSTGGNEQYF
CDR3 DNA: TGTGCCAGTAGTATAGTTTCAACAGGGGGTAACGAGCAGTACTTC

D gene: NA
V gene: TRBV21-1
clone size: NA
J gene: TRBJ2-7
CDR3 protein: CASSKEEIGVKSYEQYF
CDR3 DNA: TGTGCCAGCAGCAAAGAAGAAATCGGGGTCAAGTCCTACGAGCAGTACTTC

D gene: TRBD1
V gene: TRBV4-1
clone size: few
J gene: TRBJ2-7
CDR3 protein: CASSQSGQGAYEQYF
CDR3 DNA: TGCGCCAGCAGCCAGAGCGGACAGGGGGCCTACGAGCAGTACTTC

D gene: NA
V gene: TRBV2
clone size: NA
J gene: TRBJ2-3
CDR3 protein: CASRTQGSTDTQYF
CDR3 DNA: TGTGCCAGCCGAACTCAGGGTAGCACAGATACGCAGTATTTT

D gene: NA
V gene: TRBV19
clone size: NA
J gene: TRBJ1-2
CDR3 protein: CASTNRWAGNGYTF
CDR3 DNA: TGTGCCAGTACCAACCGGTGGGCAGGGAATGGCTACACCTTC

D gene: TRBD2
V gene: TRBV5-1
clone size: NA
J gene: TRBJ2-7
CDR3 protein: CASSLDGGRAREQYF
CDR3 DNA: TGCGCCAGCAGCTTGGATGGCGGGAGGGCCCGGGAGCAGTACTTC

D gene: NA
V gene: TRBV19
clone size: once
J gene: TRBJ1-5
CDR3 protein: CASSMRINQPQHF
CDR3 DNA: TGTGCCAGTAGTATGCGGATCAATCAGCCCCAGCATTTT

D gene: TRBD1
V gene: TRBV5-4
clone size: NA
J gene: TRBJ2-7
CDR3 protein: CASSPRGQGRAEQYF
CDR3 DNA: TGTGCCAGCAGCCCCAGGGGGCAGGGGCGCGCCGAGCAGTACTTC

D gene: NA
V gene: TRBV11-3
clone size: NA
J gene: TRBJ2-7
CDR3 protein: CASSLEGVYEQYF
CDR3 DNA: TGTGCCAGCAGCTTAGAAGGGGTCTACGAGCAGTACTTC

D gene: NA
V gene: TRBV5-4
clone size: NA
J gene: TRBJ2-7
CDR3 protein: CASSLRGRSYEQYF
CDR3 DNA: TGTGCCAGCAGCTTACGCGGCCGATCCTACGAGCAGTACTTC

D gene: NA
V gene: TRBV5-5
clone size: NA
J gene: TRBJ2-3
CDR3 protein: CASSAEGDQRDTQYF
CDR3 DNA: TGTGCCAGCAGCGCTGAGGGGGATCAACGAGATACGCAGTATTTT